A single sample is the source of the 16 T cell receptor beta chains below, sequenced in a study of blood T cell repertoires in COVID-19. The protocol was immunoSEQ multiplex PCR, while the TCRdb copy is restricted to in-frame clones and leaves out a portion. The sample carries approximately 260,000 clones, about 88% recorded once. Sample: PBMCs or T cells enriched from blood (not recorded which). The receptors originated from a woman aged 50 to 60 who had been exposed to COVID-19.

The J gene is TRBJ1-1, the V gene TRBV28; no firm D call. Germline V gene data show CDR1 as MDHEN and CDR2 as SYDVKM. The length of the CDR3 is 13 residues. V lost 2 bases, J lost 10 bases, and 14 bases lay in between. The CDR3, as DNA: TGTGCCAGCAGTTTACTGGGAAGCGGCGGAGCTTTCTTT. Translation: CASSLLGSGGAFF.

V and J are TRBV29-1 and TRBJ1-5, with D possibly TRBD1 on 5 matching bases. In germline, CDR1 is SQVTM, CDR2 ANQGSEA. The CDR3 covers 13 residues. The germline V and J ends were trimmed by 4 bases and 4 bases, with 11 bases remaining between them. The CDR3 DNA reads TGCAGCGTTGCCCTTAGACAGAATCAGCCCCAGCATTTT. Its translation: CSVALRQNQPQHF.

J is TRBJ1-1 and V is TRBV12-3 or TRBV12-4; 8 bases are shared with TRBD1. The CDR3 totals 13 residues. With 4 bases clipped from V and 7 bases from J, the junction kept 5 bases outside the gene matches. The CDR3 loop reads CASSYSGQVEAFF. The CDR3 coding sequence is TGTGCCAGCAGTTATTCGGGACAGGTTGAAGCTTTCTTT.

The chain recombines TRBV5-4 with TRBJ2-1; TRBD2 matches 10 bases. After removal of 2 bases from V and 4 bases from J, the junction contained 3 bases not matched to a gene. Germline lookup yields CDR1 SGHNT and CDR2 YYREEE (reference sequence). The CDR3 runs to 15 residues. The CDR3 DNA sequence: TGTGCCAGCAGCTTCAGCGGGGGGGGATACAATGAGCAGTTCTTC. It is translated as CASSFSGGGYNEQFF.

The chain recombines TRBV5-4 with TRBJ1-6, with D possibly being TRBD1 (5 bases). The V end lost 3 bases, the J end lost 8 bases, and 18 bases lay between the germline ends. The CDR3 spans 16 residues. The germline V gene has CDR1 SGHNT and CDR2 YYREEE (reference sequence). The CDR3 DNA is TGTGCCAGCAGCTCGAGGGTGGGGACTGGCGATTCACCCCTCCACTTT. It encodes CASSSRVGTGDSPLHF.

This rearrangement joins TRBV5-4 to TRBJ2-1, with a possible D match to TRBD2 (5 bases). The CDR3 consists of 15 residues. V lost 4 bases and J lost 3, with 14 bases in between. Germline-derived CDR1 and CDR2 are SGHNT and YYREEE (reference sequence). The CDR3 DNA sequence: TGTGCCAGCAGCATGCGGGTGACACTCTACAATGAGCAGTTCTTC. Its protein product is CASSMRVTLYNEQFF.

The gene calls are TRBV5-4 and TRBJ2-7; 7 bases are a match to TRBD1. The CDR3 consists of 14 residues. V lost 7 bases to trimming and J lost 3 bases; unmatched junction nucleotides: 10. Germline assignment: CDR1 SGHNT and CDR2 YYREEE (reference sequence). CDR3: CASHASGGSYEQYF. The DNA for the CDR3 is TGTGCCAGCCACGCCTCAGGGGGAAGCTACGAGCAGTACTTC.

This clone was seen once. The J gene is TRBJ2-1, the V gene TRBV29-1, with a possible D match to TRBD2 (6 bases). CDR3 length: 14 amino acids. From germline, CDR1 is SQVTM and CDR2 ANQGSEA. The V and J ends lost 4 bases and 7 bases respectively, with 17 bases between them. CDR3 in amino acids: CSVVSGPHRNEQFF. CDR3 nucleotides: TGCAGCGTTGTTAGCGGCCCCCATAGGAATGAGCAGTTCTTC.

The chain has TRBV13 and TRBJ1-2; TRBD1 is a possible D gene (5 bases). Germline V gene sequence: CDR1 PRHDT, CDR2 FYEKMQ (reference sequence). V lost 6 bases to trimming and J lost 4 bases, with 18 bases between them. The CDR3 covers 15 residues. CDR3 amino acids: CASRVKGEGLYGYTF. The CDR3 DNA follows: TGTGCCAGCAGAGTTAAAGGGGAGGGCCTCTATGGCTACACCTTC.

This clone was observed a handful of times. The chain carries TRBV10-1 and TRBJ1-1; tentatively, D is TRBD1 (6 bases). Germline loops: CDR1 WNHNN, CDR2 SYGVQD (reference sequence). The V gene lost 3 bases and the J gene lost 4 bases, with 15 bases spanning the gap. The CDR3 runs to 15 residues. The CDR3 spells CASSDLQGLGTEAFF. The CDR3 nucleotides read TGCGCCAGCAGTGATCTACAGGGATTGGGCACTGAAGCTTTCTTT.

The CDR3: CASSQGRSYGYTF. CDR3 DNA: TGTGCCAGCTCTCAGGGGAGAAGCTATGGCTACACCTTC. The V and J genes are TRBV19 and TRBJ1-2; D may be TRBD1 (6 bases). CDR3 size: 13 residues. Trimming cost V 9 bases and J 4 bases, with 15 bases left between them. The V gene's germline CDR1 is LNHDA and CDR2 SQIVND (reference sequence).

The rearrangement joins TRBV5-1 to TRBJ2-1; D possibly corresponds to TRBD2 (7 bases). The V end was cut by 5 bases, the J end by 7 bases, with 19 bases between. The germline gives CDR1 SGHRS, CDR2 YFSETQ. The CDR3 contains 15 residues. CDR3 DNA sequence: TGCGCCAGCAGAGAGGTGGGGGGGCAGTTAAATGAGCAGTTCTTC. It specifies CASREVGGQLNEQFF.

The gene calls are TRBV4-2 and TRBJ1-1; D unclear. CDR1 LGHNA and CDR2 YNFKEQ come from the germline V gene. The CDR3 contains 17 residues. V was cut by 1 base and J by 3 bases, with 18 bases left in between. The CDR3: CASSQGYYKIGYTEAFF. The CDR3 DNA reads TGTGCCAGCAGCCAAGGTTACTATAAGATAGGCTACACTGAAGCTTTCTTT.

This chain uses TRBV5-1 with TRBJ1-1; tentative D call: TRBD1 (6 bases). Germline lookup yields CDR1 SGHRS and CDR2 YFSETQ. The CDR3 consists of 15 residues. The V gene lost 7 bases and the J gene lost 4 bases, with 20 bases spanning the gap. Here the CDR3 reads CASGLGGGAGTEAFF. In DNA, the CDR3 is TGCGCCAGCGGCCTTGGGGGGGGCGCGGGCACTGAAGCTTTCTTT.

The chain has TRBV2 and TRBJ2-3, with D perhaps matching TRBD1 (8 bases). V was cut by 6 bases and J by 2 bases, with 18 bases left in between. Germline V gene lookup returns CDR1 SNHLY and CDR2 FYNNEI. The CDR3 totals 16 residues. The CDR3 loop is CASSLDRGGITDTQYF. In DNA, the CDR3 is TGTGCCAGCAGCCTCGACAGGGGAGGGATCACAGATACGCAGTATTTT.

V is TRBV9 and J is TRBJ1-2; D call uncertain. Trimming removed 4 bases from V and 4 bases from J, with 17 bases in between. Germline CDR1 reads SGDLS; CDR2 reads YYNGEE. The CDR3 extends over 15 amino acids. The CDR3 reads CASSPREGAAYGYTF. The CDR3 nucleotides are TGTGCCAGCAGCCCTCGAGAAGGCGCGGCCTATGGCTACACCTTC.